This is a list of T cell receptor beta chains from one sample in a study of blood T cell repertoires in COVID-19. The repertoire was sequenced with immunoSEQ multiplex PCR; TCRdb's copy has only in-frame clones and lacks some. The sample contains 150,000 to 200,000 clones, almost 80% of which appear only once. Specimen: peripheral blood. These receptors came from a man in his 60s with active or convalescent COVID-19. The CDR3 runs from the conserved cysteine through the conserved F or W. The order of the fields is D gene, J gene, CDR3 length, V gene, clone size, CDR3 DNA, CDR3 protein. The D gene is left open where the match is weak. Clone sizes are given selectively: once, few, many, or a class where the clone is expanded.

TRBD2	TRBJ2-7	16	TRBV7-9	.	TGTGCCAGCAGCCCCTCCGGGACTAGCGGGAGTTACGAGCAGTACTTC	CASSPSGTSGSYEQYF
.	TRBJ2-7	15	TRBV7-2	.	TGTGCCAGCAGCCCCTCGTTCGGTAGTGTCAACGAGCAGTACTTC	CASSPSFGSVNEQYF
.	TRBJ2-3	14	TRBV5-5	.	TGTGCCAGCAGCTTGGACATGAGCACAGATACGCAGTATTTT	CASSLDMSTDTQYF
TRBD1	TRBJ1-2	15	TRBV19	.	TGTGCCAGTAGTATAGCTGGGACAGGGCACTATGGCTACACCTTC	CASSIAGTGHYGYTF
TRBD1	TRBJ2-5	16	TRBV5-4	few	TGTGCCAGCAGCGCTAGGACAGGGGGCAGGCAAGAGACCCAGTACTTC	CASSARTGGRQETQYF
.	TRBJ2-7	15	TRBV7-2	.	TGTGCCAGCAGCCCCGCCGTCGGGAGCTCCTACGAGCAGTACTTC	CASSPAVGSSYEQYF
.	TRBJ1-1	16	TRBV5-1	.	TGCGCCAGCAGCTTGGCCGGGCAGGGTCTTAACACTGAAGCTTTCTTT	CASSLAGQGLNTEAFF
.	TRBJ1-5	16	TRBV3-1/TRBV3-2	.	TGTGCCAGCAGCCAAGGCCCGAACAACTACAATCAGCCCCAGCATTTT	CASSQGPNNYNQPQHF
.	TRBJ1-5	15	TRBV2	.	TGTGCCAGCAGTCCGGGACACGGGTATGCGTCAGCCCAGCATTTT	CASSPGHGYASAQHF
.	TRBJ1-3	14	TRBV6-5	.	TGTGCCAGCGCCCCAGGGTTGAGGGGAAACACCATATATTTT	CASAPGLRGNTIYF
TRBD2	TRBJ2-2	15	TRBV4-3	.	TGCGCCAGCAGCCTGCCCGGGGGGGGCACCGGGGAGCTGTTTTTT	CASSLPGGGTGELFF
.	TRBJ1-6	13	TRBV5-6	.	TGTGCCAGCAGCTTGGTGATAGATTCACCCCTCCACTTT	CASSLVIDSPLHF
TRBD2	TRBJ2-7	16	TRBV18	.	TGTGCCAGCTCACCCTTTCCTAGCGGGAGCACTCGCGAGCAGTACTTC	CASSPFPSGSTREQYF
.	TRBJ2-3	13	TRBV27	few	TGTGCCAGCAGTCGCTATAATGCAGATACGCAGTATTTT	CASSRYNADTQYF
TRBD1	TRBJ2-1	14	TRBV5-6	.	TGTGCCAGCAGCGTTAGGACAGGGGTCAATGAGCAGTTCTTC	CASSVRTGVNEQFF
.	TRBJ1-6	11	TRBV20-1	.	TGCAGTGCTTCCGGGAGAGAGGCTCTCCACTTT	CSASGREALHF
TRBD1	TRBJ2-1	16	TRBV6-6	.	TGTGCCAGCAGTTCCTTGGGGGGACAGGGGTACAATGAGCAGTTCTTC	CASSSLGGQGYNEQFF
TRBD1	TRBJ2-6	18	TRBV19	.	TGTGCCAGTAGTCAACAGGGGTCCCGTTTCTCTGGGGCCAACGTCCTGACTTTC	CASSQQGSRFSGANVLTF
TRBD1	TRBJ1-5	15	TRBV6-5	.	TGTGCCAGCAGCGCCGAAGGGGGCCCCTGGCAGCCCCAGCATTTT	CASSAEGGPWQPQHF
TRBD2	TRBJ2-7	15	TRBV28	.	TGTGCCAGCAGTCAAACTCAACTAGCGGCCTACGAGCAGTACTTC	CASSQTQLAAYEQYF
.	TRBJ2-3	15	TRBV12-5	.	TGTGCTAGTGGAGGGTACGGGGATGTTTACGATACGCAGTATTTT	CASGGYGDVYDTQYF
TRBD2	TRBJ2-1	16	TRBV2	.	TGTGCCAGCACGGGGCTAGCGGGAGGTGGAGACAATGAGCAGTTCTTC	CASTGLAGGGDNEQFF
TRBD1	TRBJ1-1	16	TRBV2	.	TGTGCCAGCAGAAAAGTGGACAGGGTGGAGGACACTGAAGCTTTCTTT	CASRKVDRVEDTEAFF
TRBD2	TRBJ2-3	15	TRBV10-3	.	TGTGCCATCGGTCGGGCTAGCGGGAGCACAGATACGCAGTATTTT	CAIGRASGSTDTQYF
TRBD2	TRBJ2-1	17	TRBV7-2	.	TGTGCCAGCAGCTTAGTAGGCGGGAGTCCCTATCTTAATGAGCAGTTCTTC	CASSLVGGSPYLNEQFF
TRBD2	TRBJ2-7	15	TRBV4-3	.	TGCGCCAGCAGCCAAGATGGGACTAGAGATGACGAGCAGTACTTC	CASSQDGTRDDEQYF
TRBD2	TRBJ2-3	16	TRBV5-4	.	TGTGCCAGCAACGCCCGACTAGCGGGAGTGGTGGATACGCAGTATTTT	CASNARLAGVVDTQYF
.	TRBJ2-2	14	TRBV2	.	TGTGCCAGCAGGGCTCTAGCTAGCACCGGGGAGCTGTTTTTT	CASRALASTGELFF
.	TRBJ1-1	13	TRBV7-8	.	TGTGCCACCTTACAAACAGGGAACACTGAAGCTTTCTTT	CATLQTGNTEAFF
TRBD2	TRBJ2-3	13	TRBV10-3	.	TGTGCCATCAAGGCGGGGGACACAGATACGCAGTATTTT	CAIKAGDTDTQYF
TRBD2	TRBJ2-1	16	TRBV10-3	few	TGTGCCATCAGCGATACCGGGACTAGCGGCTACAATGAGCAGTTCTTC	CAISDTGTSGYNEQFF
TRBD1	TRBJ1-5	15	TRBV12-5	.	TGTGCTAGTGGTTTGTGGGACAGGGGGGATCAGCCCCAGCATTTT	CASGLWDRGDQPQHF
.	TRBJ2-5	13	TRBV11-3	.	TGTGCCAGCAGCAGACAGCCACAAGAGACCCAGTACTTC	CASSRQPQETQYF
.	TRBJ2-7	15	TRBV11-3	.	TGTGCCAGCAGCTTAGATTCGACTACCCTCCACGAGCAGTACTTC	CASSLDSTTLHEQYF
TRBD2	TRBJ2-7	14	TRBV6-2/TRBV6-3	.	TGTGCCAGCAGTTTCGGGACTAGCGGATACGAGCAGTACTTC	CASSFGTSGYEQYF
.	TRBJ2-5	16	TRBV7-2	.	TGTGCCAGCAGCCCTCCGGGACTCCCTTACCAAGAGACCCAGTACTTC	CASSPPGLPYQETQYF
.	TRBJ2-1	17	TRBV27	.	TGTGCCAGCAGTCTCTCCCAGGGGAGCAATGTAAACAATGAGCAGTTCTTC	CASSLSQGSNVNNEQFF
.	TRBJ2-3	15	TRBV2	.	TGTGCCAGCAGCGCAGAAAGCGGCGGCACAGATACGCAGTATTTT	CASSAESGGTDTQYF
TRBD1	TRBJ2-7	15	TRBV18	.	TGTGCCAGCTCACGAGCGGACAGGGATGAGTCCGAGCAGTACTTC	CASSRADRDESEQYF
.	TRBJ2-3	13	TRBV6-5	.	TGTGCCAGCGGGGGGAATAACGACAATACGCAGTATTTT	CASGGNNDNTQYF
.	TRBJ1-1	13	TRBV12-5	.	TGTGCTAGTGGTTTATCCTCGAACACTGAAGCTTTCTTT	CASGLSSNTEAFF
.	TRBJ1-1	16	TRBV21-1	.	TGTGCCAGCAGCAAACCCGGAGCCCCGAGACCCCCTGAAGCTTTCTTT	CASSKPGAPRPPEAFF
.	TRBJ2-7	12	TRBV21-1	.	TGTGCCAGGCCACAGGGAACCTACGAGCAGTACTTC	CARPQGTYEQYF
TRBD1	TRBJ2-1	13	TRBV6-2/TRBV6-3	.	TGTGCCAGCAGTTACTCGAGGGGGCATGAGCAGTTCTTC	CASSYSRGHEQFF
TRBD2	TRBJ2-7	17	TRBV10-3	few	TGTGCCATCAGTGGGGCTAGCGGGAGGGCAAACCTACACGAGCAGTACTTC	CAISGASGRANLHEQYF
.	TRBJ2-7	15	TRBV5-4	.	TGTGCCAGCAGCGGGGGGGGCGGTAGCTCCTACGAGCAGTACTTC	CASSGGGGSSYEQYF
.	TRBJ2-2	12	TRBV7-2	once	TGTGCCAGCAGCTCTCCGGGCGGGGAGCTGTTTTTT	CASSSPGGELFF
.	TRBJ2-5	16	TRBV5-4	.	TGTGCCAGCAGCTTAGGGCAGGGAGGTGGGGAAGAGACCCAGTACTTC	CASSLGQGGGEETQYF
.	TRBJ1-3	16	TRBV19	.	TGTGCGAGTAGGGCTCTTGGTATCGTCTCTGGAAACACCATATATTTT	CASRALGIVSGNTIYF
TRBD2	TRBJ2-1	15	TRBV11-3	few	TGTGCCAGCAGCTTCCGAGCGGGAGATAGAGGTGAGCAGTTCTTC	CASSFRAGDRGEQFF
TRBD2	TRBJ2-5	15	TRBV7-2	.	TGTGCCAGCAGCTTAAGCGGGAGCTCCCCTGAGACCCAGTACTTC	CASSLSGSSPETQYF
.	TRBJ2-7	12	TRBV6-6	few	TGTGCCAGCAGTTATGACAGATACGAGCAGTACTTC	CASSYDRYEQYF
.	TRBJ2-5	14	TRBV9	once	TGTGCCAGCAGCGTAGACTCTTCCCAAGAGACCCAGTACTTC	CASSVDSSQETQYF
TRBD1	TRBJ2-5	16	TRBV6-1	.	TGTGCCAGCAGTGGCCAGAGGACAGGGGGCTTAAAGACCCAGTACTTC	CASSGQRTGGLKTQYF
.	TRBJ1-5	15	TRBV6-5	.	TGTGCCAGCAGTCCACAGGGTTGGGGCAATCAGCCCCAGCATTTT	CASSPQGWGNQPQHF
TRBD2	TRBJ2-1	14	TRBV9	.	TGTGCCAGCACGGGACTAGCGGGAGTCGGGGAGCAGTTCTTC	CASTGLAGVGEQFF
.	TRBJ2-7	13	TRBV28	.	TGTGCCAGCAGTTGGCGGGCAGGTTACGAGCAGTACTTC	CASSWRAGYEQYF
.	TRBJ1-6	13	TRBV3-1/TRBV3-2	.	TGTGCCAGCAGCCAAGATGGGGGCAGGGCCCTCCACTTT	CASSQDGGRALHF
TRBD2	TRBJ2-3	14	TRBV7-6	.	TGTGCCAGCAGCTTAGAAGCGGGAGCGGATACGCAGTATTTT	CASSLEAGADTQYF
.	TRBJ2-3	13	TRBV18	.	TGTGCCAGCTCTCCCACTAGCACAGATACGCAGTATTTT	CASSPTSTDTQYF